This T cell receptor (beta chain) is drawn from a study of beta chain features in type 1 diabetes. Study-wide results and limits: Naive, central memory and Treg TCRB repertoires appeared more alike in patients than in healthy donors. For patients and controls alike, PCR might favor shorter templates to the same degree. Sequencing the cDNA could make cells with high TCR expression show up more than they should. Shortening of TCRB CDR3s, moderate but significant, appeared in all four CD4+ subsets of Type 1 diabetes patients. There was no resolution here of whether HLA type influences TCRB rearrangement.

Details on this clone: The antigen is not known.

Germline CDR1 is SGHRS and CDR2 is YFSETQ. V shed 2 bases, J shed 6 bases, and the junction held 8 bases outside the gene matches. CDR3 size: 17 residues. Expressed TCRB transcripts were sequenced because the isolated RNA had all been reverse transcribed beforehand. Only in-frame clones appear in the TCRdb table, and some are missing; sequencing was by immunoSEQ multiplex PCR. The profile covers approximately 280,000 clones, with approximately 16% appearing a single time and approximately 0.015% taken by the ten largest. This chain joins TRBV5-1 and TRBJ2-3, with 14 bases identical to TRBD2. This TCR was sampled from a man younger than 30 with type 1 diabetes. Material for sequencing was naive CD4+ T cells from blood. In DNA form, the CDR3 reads TGCGCCAGCAGCTTTGGGACTAGCGGGAGTGTGGCTGATACGCAGTATTTT. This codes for CASSFGTSGSVADTQYF.